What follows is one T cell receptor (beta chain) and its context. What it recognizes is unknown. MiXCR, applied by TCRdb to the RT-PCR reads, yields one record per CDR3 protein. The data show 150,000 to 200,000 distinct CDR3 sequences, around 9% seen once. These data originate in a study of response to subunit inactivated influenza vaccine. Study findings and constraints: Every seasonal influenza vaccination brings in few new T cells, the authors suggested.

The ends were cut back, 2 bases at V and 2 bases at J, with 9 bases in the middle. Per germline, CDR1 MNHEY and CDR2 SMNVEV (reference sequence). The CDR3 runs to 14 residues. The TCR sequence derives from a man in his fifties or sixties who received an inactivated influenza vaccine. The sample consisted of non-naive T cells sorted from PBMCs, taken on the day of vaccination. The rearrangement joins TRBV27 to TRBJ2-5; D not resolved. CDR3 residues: CASSLGNLQETQYF. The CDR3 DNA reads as TGTGCCAGCAGTTTAGGGAATCTGCAAGAGACCCAGTACTTC.